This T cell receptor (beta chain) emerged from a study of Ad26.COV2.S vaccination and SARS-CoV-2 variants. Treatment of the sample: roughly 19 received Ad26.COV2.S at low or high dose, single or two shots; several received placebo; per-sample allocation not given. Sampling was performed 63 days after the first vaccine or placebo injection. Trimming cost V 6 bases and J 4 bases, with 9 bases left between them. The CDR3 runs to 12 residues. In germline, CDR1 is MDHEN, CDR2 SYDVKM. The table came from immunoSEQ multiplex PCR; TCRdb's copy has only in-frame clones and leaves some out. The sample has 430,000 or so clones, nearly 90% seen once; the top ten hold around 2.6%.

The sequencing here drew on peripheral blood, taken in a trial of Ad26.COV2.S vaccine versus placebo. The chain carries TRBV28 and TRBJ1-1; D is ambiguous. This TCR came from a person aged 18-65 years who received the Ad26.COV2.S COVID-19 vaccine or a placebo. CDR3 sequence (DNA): TGTGCCAGCAGACCTCCCGGCACTGAAGCTTTCTTT. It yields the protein CASRPPGTEAFF.